This TCR beta chain originates from a study of regulatory T cells in long-lasting Graves disease. Arm-PCR of CDR3 regions and iRepertoire HTBI primers were used to build TCR beta libraries. Each CDR3 protein gets one entry after TCRdb re-called the multiplex PCR reads with MiXCR. In the table there are hundreds of thousands of distinct CDR3 sequences, roughly 15% of which are singletons. Indicated time point: newly diagnosed GD, antithyroid drugs for less than 3 months. From RNA extracted from PBMCs, the TCR library was made. In germline, CDR1 is MDHEN, CDR2 SYDVKM. This CDR3 comprises 13 residues. V lost 6 bases to trimming and J lost 4 bases, with 10 bases between them. The same sample was also used in a study of T cells in Graves' hyperthyroidism and ophthalmopathy.

The sequenced sample was peripheral blood mononuclear cells (PBMCs), obtained at new diagnosis, from a patient treated with antithyroid drugs. The rearrangement links TRBV28 to TRBJ1-5; D not resolved. The sequence came from a woman aged 40 to 50 with Graves disease. The CDR3 nucleotides read TGTGCCAGCAGACCTAGAGTGAATCAGCCCCAGCATTTT. Residues: CASRPRVNQPQHF.